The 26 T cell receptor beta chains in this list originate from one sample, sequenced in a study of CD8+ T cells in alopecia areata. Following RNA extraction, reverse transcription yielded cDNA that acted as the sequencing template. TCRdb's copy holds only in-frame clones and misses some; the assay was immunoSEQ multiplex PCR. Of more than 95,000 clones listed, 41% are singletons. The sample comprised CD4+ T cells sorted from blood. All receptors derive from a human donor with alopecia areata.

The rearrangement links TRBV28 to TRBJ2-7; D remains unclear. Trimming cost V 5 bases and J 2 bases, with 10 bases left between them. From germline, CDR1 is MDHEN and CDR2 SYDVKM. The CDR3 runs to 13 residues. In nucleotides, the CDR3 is TGTGCCAGCAGTCCCGGGCCGGCCTACGAGCAGTACTTC. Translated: CASSPGPAYEQYF.

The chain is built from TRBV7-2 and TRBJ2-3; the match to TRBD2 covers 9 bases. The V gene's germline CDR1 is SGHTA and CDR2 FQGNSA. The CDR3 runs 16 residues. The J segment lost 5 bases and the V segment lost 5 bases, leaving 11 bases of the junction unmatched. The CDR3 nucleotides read TGTGCCAGCAGCCGTAGGGCGGGAGGGGTGGTAGATACGCAGTATTTT. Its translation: CASSRRAGGVVDTQYF.

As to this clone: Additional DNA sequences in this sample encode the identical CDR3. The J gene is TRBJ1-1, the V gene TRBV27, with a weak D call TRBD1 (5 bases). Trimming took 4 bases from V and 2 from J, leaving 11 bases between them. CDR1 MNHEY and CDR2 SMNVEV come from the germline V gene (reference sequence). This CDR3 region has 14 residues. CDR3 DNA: TGTGCCAGCAGTTGGAGAACAGGCAACACTGAAGCTTTCTTT. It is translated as CASSWRTGNTEAFF.

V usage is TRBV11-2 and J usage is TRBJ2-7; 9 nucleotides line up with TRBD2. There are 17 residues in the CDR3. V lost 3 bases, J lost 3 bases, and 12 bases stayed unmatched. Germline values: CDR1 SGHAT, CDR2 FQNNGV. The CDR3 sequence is CASSLGVRRLADYEQYF. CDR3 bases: TGTGCCAGCAGCTTGGGAGTGAGGCGACTAGCGGACTACGAGCAGTACTTC.

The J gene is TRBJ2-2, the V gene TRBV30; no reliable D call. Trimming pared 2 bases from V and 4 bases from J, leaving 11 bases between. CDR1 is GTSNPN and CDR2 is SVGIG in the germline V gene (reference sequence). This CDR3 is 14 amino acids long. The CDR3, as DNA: TGTGCCTGGAGTCTCCCTTGGCTCACCGGGGAGCTGTTTTTT. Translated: CAWSLPWLTGELFF.

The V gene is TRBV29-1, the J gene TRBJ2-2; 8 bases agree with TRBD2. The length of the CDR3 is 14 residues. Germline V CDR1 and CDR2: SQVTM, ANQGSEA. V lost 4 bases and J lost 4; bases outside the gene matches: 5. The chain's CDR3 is CSVGWREVTGELFF. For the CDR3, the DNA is TGCAGCGTTGGATGGCGGGAGGTCACCGGGGAGCTGTTTTTT.

CDR3 residues: CAWSGNGKNIQYF. DNA of the CDR3: TGTGCCTGGAGTGGGAACGGCAAAAACATTCAGTACTTC. The gene calls are TRBV30 and TRBJ2-4, with D unresolved. Germline V lookup: CDR1 GTSNPN, CDR2 SVGIG (reference sequence). Trimming removed 1 base from V and 3 bases from J, with 7 bases in between. This CDR3 has 13 residues.

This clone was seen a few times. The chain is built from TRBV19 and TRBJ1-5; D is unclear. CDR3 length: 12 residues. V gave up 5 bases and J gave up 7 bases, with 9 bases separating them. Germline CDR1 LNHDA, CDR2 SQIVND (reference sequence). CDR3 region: CASSPDLQPQHF. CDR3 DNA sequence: TGTGCCAGTAGTCCGGACTTACAGCCCCAGCATTTT.

The CDR3 DNA reads as TGTGCCAGCAGCTTAGGGGGGATCGGGAGGAATGAGCAGTTCTTC. Protein sequence: CASSLGGIGRNEQFF. V and J are TRBV11-2 and TRBJ2-1; 7 bases align to TRBD2. The CDR3 runs to 15 residues. Trimming removed 1 base from V and 7 bases from J; junction bases left unmatched: 7. The V gene's germline CDR1 is SGHAT and CDR2 FQNNGV.

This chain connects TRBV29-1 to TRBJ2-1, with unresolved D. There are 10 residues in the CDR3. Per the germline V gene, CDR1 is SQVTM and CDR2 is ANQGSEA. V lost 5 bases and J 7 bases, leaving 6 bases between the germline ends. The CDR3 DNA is TGCAGCGTTCACAATAATGAGCAGTTCTTC. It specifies CSVHNNEQFF.

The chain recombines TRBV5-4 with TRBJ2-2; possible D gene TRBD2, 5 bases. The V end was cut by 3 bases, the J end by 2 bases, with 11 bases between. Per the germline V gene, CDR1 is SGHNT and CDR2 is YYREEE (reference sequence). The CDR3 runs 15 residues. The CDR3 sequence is CASSWDRLNTGELFF. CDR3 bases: TGTGCCAGCAGCTGGGATAGACTAAACACCGGGGAGCTGTTTTTT.

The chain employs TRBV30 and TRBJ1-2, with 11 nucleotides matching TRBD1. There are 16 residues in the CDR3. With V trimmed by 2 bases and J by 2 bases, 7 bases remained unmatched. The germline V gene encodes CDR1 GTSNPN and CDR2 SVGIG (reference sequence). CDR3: CAWSLIRDRGNYGYTF. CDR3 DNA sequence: TGTGCCTGGAGTCTAATACGGGACAGGGGGAACTATGGCTACACCTTC.

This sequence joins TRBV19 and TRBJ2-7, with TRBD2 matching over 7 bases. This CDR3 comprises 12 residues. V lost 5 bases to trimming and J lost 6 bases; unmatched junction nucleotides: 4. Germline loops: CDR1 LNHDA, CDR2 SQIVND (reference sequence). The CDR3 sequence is CASSERLAEQYF. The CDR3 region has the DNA TGTGCCAGTAGTGAAAGACTAGCCGAGCAGTACTTC. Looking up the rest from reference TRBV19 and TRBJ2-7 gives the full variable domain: DGGITQSPKYLFRKEGQNVTLSCEQNLNHDAMYWYRQDPGQGLRLIYYSQIVNDFQKGDIAEGYSVSREKKESFPLTVTSAQKNPTAFYLCASSERLAEQYFGPGTRLTVT.

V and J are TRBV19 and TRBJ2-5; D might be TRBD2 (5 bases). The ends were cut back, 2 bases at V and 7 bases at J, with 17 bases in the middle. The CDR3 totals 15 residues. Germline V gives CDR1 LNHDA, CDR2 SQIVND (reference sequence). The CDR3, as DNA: TGTGCCAGTAGTATAAGGCGGTGGAGGATGTGGACCCAGTACTTC. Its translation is CASSIRRWRMWTQYF.

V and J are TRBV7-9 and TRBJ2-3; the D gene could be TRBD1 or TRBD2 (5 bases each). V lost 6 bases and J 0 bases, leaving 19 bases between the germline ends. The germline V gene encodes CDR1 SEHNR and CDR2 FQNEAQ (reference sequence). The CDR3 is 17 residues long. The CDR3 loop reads CASRVTSGTVSTDTQYF. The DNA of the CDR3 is TGTGCCAGCAGGGTAACATCCGGGACGGTTAGCACAGATACGCAGTATTTT.

The CDR3 reads CASRLDRGTDTQYF. Written as DNA, the CDR3 is TGTGCCAGCAGGTTGGACAGGGGGACAGATACGCAGTATTTT. The rearrangement uses TRBV6-5 and TRBJ2-3; 10 nucleotides agree with TRBD1. This CDR3 spans 14 amino acids. Trimming at V came to 6 bases and at J to 3 bases, leaving 3 bases not matched to a gene. Germline lookup yields CDR1 MNHEY and CDR2 SVGAGI.

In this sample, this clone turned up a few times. This CDR3 is CASSGSGSVTDTQYF. DNA for the CDR3: TGTGCCAGCAGTGGTAGCGGGAGTGTCACAGATACGCAGTATTTT. The chain uses TRBV6-5 and TRBJ2-3; the match to TRBD2 covers 9 bases. The junction had 5 bases not matched to a gene; V was cut back by 5 bases and J by 2 bases. The germline CDR1 and CDR2 sequences are MNHEY and SVGAGI. CDR3 length: 15 residues.

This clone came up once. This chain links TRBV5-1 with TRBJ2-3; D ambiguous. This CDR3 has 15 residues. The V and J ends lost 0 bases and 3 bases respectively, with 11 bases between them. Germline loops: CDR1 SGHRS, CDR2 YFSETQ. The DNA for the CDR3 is TGCGCCAGCAGCTTGGCTCTGGGGTTTACAGATACGCAGTATTTT. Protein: CASSLALGFTDTQYF.

The CDR3 loop is CASSSPIEAFF. For the CDR3, the DNA is TGTGCCAGCAGTTCGCCGATTGAAGCTTTCTTT. J is TRBJ1-1 and V is TRBV28, with D hard to call. V was clipped by 4 bases and J by 7 bases, with 7 bases between them. The CDR3 loop spans 11 amino acids. CDR1 MDHEN and CDR2 SYDVKM come from the germline V gene. The full variable domain, rest sourced from reference TRBV28 and TRBJ1-1, is DVKVTQSSRYLVKRTGEKVFLECVQDMDHENMFWYRQDPGLGLRLIYFSYDVKMKEKGDIPEGYSVSREKKERFSLILESASTNQTSMYLCASSSPIEAFFGQGTRLTVV.

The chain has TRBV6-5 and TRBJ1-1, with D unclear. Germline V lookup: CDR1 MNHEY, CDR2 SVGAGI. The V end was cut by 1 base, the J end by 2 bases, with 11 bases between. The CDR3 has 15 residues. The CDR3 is CASSYFGRGNTEAFF. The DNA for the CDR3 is TGTGCCAGCAGTTACTTTGGACGGGGAAACACTGAAGCTTTCTTT.

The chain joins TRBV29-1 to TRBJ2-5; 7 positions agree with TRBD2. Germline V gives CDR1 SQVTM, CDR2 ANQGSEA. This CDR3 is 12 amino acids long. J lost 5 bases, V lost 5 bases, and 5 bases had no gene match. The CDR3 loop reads CSVQRGVETQYF. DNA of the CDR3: TGCAGCGTTCAGCGGGGTGTCGAGACCCAGTACTTC.

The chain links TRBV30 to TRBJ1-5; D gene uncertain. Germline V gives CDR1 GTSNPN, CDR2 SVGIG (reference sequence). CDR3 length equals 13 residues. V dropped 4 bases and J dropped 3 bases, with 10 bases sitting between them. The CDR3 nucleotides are TGTGCCTGGACAGATTCTTCCAATCAGCCCCAGCATTTT. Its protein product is CAWTDSSNQPQHF.

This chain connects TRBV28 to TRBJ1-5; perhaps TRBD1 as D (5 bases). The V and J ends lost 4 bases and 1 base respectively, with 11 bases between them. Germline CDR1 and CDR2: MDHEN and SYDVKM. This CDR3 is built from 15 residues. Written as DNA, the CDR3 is TGTGCCAGCAGTTCCCCGGACACGAGCAATCAGCCCCAGCATTTT. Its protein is CASSSPDTSNQPQHF.

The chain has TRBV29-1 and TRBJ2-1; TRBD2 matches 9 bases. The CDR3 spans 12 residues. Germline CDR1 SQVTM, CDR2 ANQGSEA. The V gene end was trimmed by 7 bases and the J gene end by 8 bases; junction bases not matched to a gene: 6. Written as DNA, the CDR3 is TGCAGCGGAAGTGCGGGAGGGGATGAGCAGTTCTTC. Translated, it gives CSGSAGGDEQFF.

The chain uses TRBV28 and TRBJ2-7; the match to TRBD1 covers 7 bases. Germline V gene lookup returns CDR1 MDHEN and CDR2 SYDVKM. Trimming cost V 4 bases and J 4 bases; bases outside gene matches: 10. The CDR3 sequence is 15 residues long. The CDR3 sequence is CASSSAGTALYEQYF. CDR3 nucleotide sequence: TGTGCCAGCAGTTCTGCCGGGACAGCCTTATACGAGCAGTACTTC.

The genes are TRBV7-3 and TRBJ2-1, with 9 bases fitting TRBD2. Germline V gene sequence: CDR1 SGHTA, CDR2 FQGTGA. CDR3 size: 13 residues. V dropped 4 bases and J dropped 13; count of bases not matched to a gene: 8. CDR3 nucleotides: TGTGCCAGCAGCTCCTCCGGGACTAGCATCCAGTTCTTC. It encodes CASSSSGTSIQFF. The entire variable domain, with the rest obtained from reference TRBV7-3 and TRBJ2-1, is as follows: GAGVSQTPSNKVTEKGKYVELRCDPISGHTALYWYRQSLGQGPEFLIYFQGTGAADDSGLPNDRFFAVRPEGSVSTLKIQRTERGDSAVYLCASSSSGTSIQFFGPGTRLTVL.